The rows below give T cell receptor beta chains drawn from one sample of a study of blood T cell repertoires in COVID-19. Profiling relied on immunoSEQ multiplex PCR, and the TCRdb table lists in-frame clones only, not all of them. The repertoire consists of about 110,000 clones, with 85% occurring once and the leading ten covering 2.1%. The sequenced sample was peripheral blood. These receptors came from a human donor in a cohort sampled during active COVID-19. Both conserved end residues are part of each CDR3. The order of the fields is V gene, J gene, CDR3 protein.

v_gene: TRBV7-3
j_gene: TRBJ1-1
CDR3aa: CASSSGGDTEAFF

v_gene: TRBV5-4
j_gene: TRBJ1-2
CDR3aa: CASSLAQGGSYGGYTF

v_gene: TRBV5-1
j_gene: TRBJ2-3
CDR3aa: CASSLALSGSTDTQYF

v_gene: TRBV18
j_gene: TRBJ1-1
CDR3aa: CASSPVRDTEAFF

v_gene: TRBV13
j_gene: TRBJ2-5
CDR3aa: CASSLPLAGVGETQYF

v_gene: TRBV4-1
j_gene: TRBJ2-7
CDR3aa: CASSQGLVYEQYF

v_gene: TRBV7-6
j_gene: TRBJ2-7
CDR3aa: CASSSATSRDSYEQYF

v_gene: TRBV6-5
j_gene: TRBJ1-2
CDR3aa: CASCSSPRANYGYTF

v_gene: TRBV6-6
j_gene: TRBJ2-3
CDR3aa: CASRQGTDTQYF

v_gene: TRBV24-1
j_gene: TRBJ2-7
CDR3aa: CATSDSTQGSYEQYF

v_gene: TRBV19
j_gene: TRBJ2-7
CDR3aa: CASSRTSQGYEQYF

v_gene: TRBV14
j_gene: TRBJ1-2
CDR3aa: CASSRSGLDYGYTF

v_gene: TRBV30
j_gene: TRBJ1-2
CDR3aa: CAWSVLPGGGYTF

v_gene: TRBV3-1/TRBV3-2
j_gene: TRBJ2-5
CDR3aa: CASSQTAGSERTQYF

v_gene: TRBV24-1
j_gene: TRBJ1-2
CDR3aa: CATSDFDRVGGYTF

v_gene: TRBV7-3
j_gene: TRBJ2-1
CDR3aa: CASSLRGLRNNEQFF

v_gene: TRBV21-1
j_gene: TRBJ2-7
CDR3aa: CASSTPTGCNEQYF

v_gene: TRBV5-1
j_gene: TRBJ1-4
CDR3aa: CASGHGTGDEKLFF

v_gene: TRBV28
j_gene: TRBJ2-7
CDR3aa: CASRAPGQGLGEQYF

v_gene: TRBV18
j_gene: TRBJ1-4
CDR3aa: CASSPFAPGVRTNEKLFF

v_gene: TRBV5-1
j_gene: TRBJ2-1
CDR3aa: CASSFLGLTSGVYNEQFF

v_gene: TRBV4-1
j_gene: TRBJ2-1
CDR3aa: CASSQGSSGGAYNEQFF

v_gene: TRBV9
j_gene: TRBJ2-7
CDR3aa: CASSREGTYEQYF

v_gene: TRBV4-3
j_gene: TRBJ1-6
CDR3aa: CASSQDRGQGSLSPLHF

v_gene: TRBV7-3
j_gene: TRBJ2-7
CDR3aa: CASSPTLGSSYEQYF

v_gene: TRBV28
j_gene: TRBJ2-4
CDR3aa: CASSLRQGAKNIQYF

v_gene: TRBV5-1
j_gene: TRBJ2-5
CDR3aa: CASGPGGSGETQYF

v_gene: TRBV7-6
j_gene: TRBJ2-2
CDR3aa: CASSLGGNTGELFF

v_gene: TRBV7-8
j_gene: TRBJ1-6
CDR3aa: CASSATGESPLHF

v_gene: TRBV12-3/TRBV12-4
j_gene: TRBJ1-1
CDR3aa: CASSRGLGTEAFF

v_gene: TRBV28
j_gene: TRBJ1-2
CDR3aa: CASSLIQGADGYTF

v_gene: TRBV7-3
j_gene: TRBJ1-1
CDR3aa: CASSLTGSTEAFF

v_gene: TRBV10-3
j_gene: TRBJ1-5
CDR3aa: CAISESRNQPQHF

v_gene: TRBV7-8
j_gene: TRBJ2-7
CDR3aa: CASSYLPGLYEQYF

v_gene: TRBV9
j_gene: TRBJ2-7
CDR3aa: CASSSGLGGEQYF

v_gene: TRBV19
j_gene: TRBJ1-1
CDR3aa: CASSNQGGIGTEAFF

v_gene: TRBV18
j_gene: TRBJ1-5
CDR3aa: CASSPPSGNQPQHF

v_gene: TRBV24-1
j_gene: TRBJ2-3
CDR3aa: CATSARAADTQYF

v_gene: TRBV10-3
j_gene: TRBJ1-2
CDR3aa: CAISAAGGERFSTF

v_gene: TRBV27
j_gene: TRBJ2-1
CDR3aa: CASSPPLLGGPITYNEQFF

v_gene: TRBV18
j_gene: TRBJ2-3
CDR3aa: CASSPIAGTTYTQYF

v_gene: TRBV10-3
j_gene: TRBJ1-1
CDR3aa: CAISQGALVNTEAFF

v_gene: TRBV5-1
j_gene: TRBJ1-2
CDR3aa: CASSLSARGNYGYTF

v_gene: TRBV19
j_gene: TRBJ2-5
CDR3aa: CASSIGYRGGQETQYF

v_gene: TRBV27
j_gene: TRBJ1-6
CDR3aa: CASSYRGQGAFNSPLHF

v_gene: TRBV2
j_gene: TRBJ1-1
CDR3aa: CASRPQPTVAEAFF

v_gene: TRBV7-2
j_gene: TRBJ1-1
CDR3aa: CASSLTRGETEAFF

v_gene: TRBV7-6
j_gene: TRBJ1-6
CDR3aa: CASSLALGGGSPLHF

v_gene: TRBV9
j_gene: TRBJ1-1
CDR3aa: CASSVEGVASTEAFF

v_gene: TRBV2
j_gene: TRBJ1-2
CDR3aa: CASSDRGNYGYTF

v_gene: TRBV19
j_gene: TRBJ2-7
CDR3aa: CASRRGKGYEQYF

v_gene: TRBV30
j_gene: TRBJ1-1
CDR3aa: CAWSLWEGTEAFF

v_gene: TRBV7-6
j_gene: TRBJ2-7
CDR3aa: CASSLSAQGVYEQYF

v_gene: TRBV6-5
j_gene: TRBJ1-1
CDR3aa: CASSWDSRDTEAFF

v_gene: TRBV19
j_gene: TRBJ2-7
CDR3aa: CASKAQGRHEQYF

v_gene: TRBV19
j_gene: TRBJ1-1
CDR3aa: CASRRDRENTEAFF

v_gene: TRBV2
j_gene: TRBJ2-7
CDR3aa: CASSEFIFLGTGGYEQYF

v_gene: TRBV7-2
j_gene: TRBJ1-1
CDR3aa: CASSPRAANTEAFF

v_gene: TRBV5-6
j_gene: TRBJ1-5
CDR3aa: CASSLSSSNQPQHF

v_gene: TRBV7-6
j_gene: TRBJ1-2
CDR3aa: CASSPRPGQGPYGYTF